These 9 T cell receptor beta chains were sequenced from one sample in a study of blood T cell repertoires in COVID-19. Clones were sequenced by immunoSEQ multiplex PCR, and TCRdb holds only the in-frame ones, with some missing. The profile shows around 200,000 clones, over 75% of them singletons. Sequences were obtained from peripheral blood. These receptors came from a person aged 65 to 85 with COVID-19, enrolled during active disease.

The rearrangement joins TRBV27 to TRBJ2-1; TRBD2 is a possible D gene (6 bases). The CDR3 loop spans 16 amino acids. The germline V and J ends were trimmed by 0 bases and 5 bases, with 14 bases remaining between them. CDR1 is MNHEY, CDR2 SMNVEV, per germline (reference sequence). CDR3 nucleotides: TGTGCCAGCAGTTTATCAGGAGCGGGTTTTAACAATGAGCAGTTCTTC. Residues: CASSLSGAGFNNEQFF.

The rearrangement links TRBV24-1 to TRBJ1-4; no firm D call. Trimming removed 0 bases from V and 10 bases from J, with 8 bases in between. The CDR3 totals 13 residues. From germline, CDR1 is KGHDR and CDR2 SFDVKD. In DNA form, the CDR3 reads TGTGCCACCAGTGATTTGGCCACCGGAAAACTGTTTTTT. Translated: CATSDLATGKLFF.

The CDR3 bases are TGTGCGATACAGGGGGCAGCTTTGGATGAGCAGTTCTTC. As protein: CAIQGAALDEQFF. The chain has TRBV19 and TRBJ2-1, with 9 bases matching TRBD1. Germline lookup yields CDR1 LNHDA and CDR2 SQIVND (reference sequence). The CDR3 extends over 13 amino acids.

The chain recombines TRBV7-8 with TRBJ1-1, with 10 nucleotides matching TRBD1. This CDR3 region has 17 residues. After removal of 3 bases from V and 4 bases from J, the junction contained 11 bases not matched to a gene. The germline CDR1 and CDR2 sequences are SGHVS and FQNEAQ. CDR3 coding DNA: TGTGCCAGCAGCTTCCTAGGACAGGGGGTTCGGAGCACTGAAGCTTTCTTT. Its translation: CASSFLGQGVRSTEAFF.

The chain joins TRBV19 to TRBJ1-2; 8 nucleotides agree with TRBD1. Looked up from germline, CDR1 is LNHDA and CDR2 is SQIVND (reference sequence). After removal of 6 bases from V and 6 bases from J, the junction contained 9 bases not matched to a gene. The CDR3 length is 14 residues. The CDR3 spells CASSSSGGLNGYTF. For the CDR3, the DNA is TGTGCCAGTAGCTCGTCAGGGGGCTTGAATGGCTACACCTTC.

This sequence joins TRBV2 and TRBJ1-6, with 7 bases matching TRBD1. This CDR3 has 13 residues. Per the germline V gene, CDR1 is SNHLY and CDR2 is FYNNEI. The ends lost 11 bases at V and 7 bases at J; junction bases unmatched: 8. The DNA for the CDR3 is TGTGCCGGGACCGGGACAGCAAATTCACCCCTCCACTTT. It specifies CAGTGTANSPLHF.

The CDR3 nucleotides are TGTGCCAGCAGCACCCAAACAGGGGGCAAGGAGACCCAGTACTTC. This gives the protein CASSTQTGGKETQYF. The chain uses TRBV9 and TRBJ2-5; the match to TRBD1 covers 9 bases. Germline assignment: CDR1 SGDLS and CDR2 YYNGEE. Trimming cost V 4 bases and J 5 bases; bases outside gene matches: 9. The CDR3 contains 15 residues.

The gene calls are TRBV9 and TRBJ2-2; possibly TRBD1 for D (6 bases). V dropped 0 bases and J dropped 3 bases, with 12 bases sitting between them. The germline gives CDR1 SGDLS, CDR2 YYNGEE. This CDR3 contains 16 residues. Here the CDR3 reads CASSVDVGQHTGELFF. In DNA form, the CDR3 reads TGTGCCAGCAGCGTAGACGTTGGACAGCACACCGGGGAGCTGTTTTTT. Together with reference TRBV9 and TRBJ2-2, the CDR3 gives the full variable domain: DSGVTQTPKHLITATGQRVTLRCSPRSGDLSVYWYQQSLDQGLQFLIQYYNGEERAKGNILERFSAQQFPDLHSELNLSSLELGDSALYFCASSVDVGQHTGELFFGEGSRLTVL.

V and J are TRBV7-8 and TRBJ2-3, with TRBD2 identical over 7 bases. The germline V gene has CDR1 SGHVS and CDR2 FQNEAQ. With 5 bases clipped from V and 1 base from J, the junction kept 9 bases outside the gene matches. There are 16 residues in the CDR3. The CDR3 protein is CASSIPTSPGTDTQYF. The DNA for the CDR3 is TGTGCCAGCAGCATCCCGACTAGCCCTGGCACAGATACGCAGTATTTT.